These 15 T cell receptor beta chains were all obtained from the same sample, sequenced in a study of blood T cell repertoires in COVID-19. Profiled with immunoSEQ multiplex PCR; TCRdb holds only in-frame clones, not every one. Of some 200,000 clones in the sample, about 90% were seen once. Input material: PBMCs or T cells enriched from blood (not recorded which). These receptors originate from a woman aged 25 to 45 who had recovered from COVID-19.

The chain combines TRBV7-2 with TRBJ2-2, with 7 bases aligning to TRBD1. This CDR3 is built from 14 residues. Germline assignment: CDR1 SGHTA and CDR2 FQGNSA. V was pared by 5 bases and J by 4 bases, with 4 bases of the junction left unmatched. This CDR3 reads CASSMDRFTGELFF. The CDR3 DNA reads as TGTGCCAGCAGCATGGACAGGTTCACCGGGGAGCTGTTTTTT.

The V gene is TRBV2, the J gene TRBJ2-1; possible D gene TRBD1, 5 bases. V dropped 7 bases and J dropped 4 bases, with 11 bases sitting between them. Germline V gene sequence: CDR1 SNHLY, CDR2 FYNNEI. This CDR3 is built from 13 residues. DNA of the CDR3: TGTGCCAGCAAAAACAGGATTTACAATGAGCAGTTCTTC. This codes for CASKNRIYNEQFF.

This sequence joins TRBV28 and TRBJ2-4; 11 bases align to TRBD2. Per germline, CDR1 MDHEN and CDR2 SYDVKM. CDR3 length: 15 amino acids. V was clipped by 2 bases and J by 4 bases; unmatched bases: 1. The CDR3 loop reads CASSLRTSGKNIQYF. CDR3 DNA: TGTGCCAGCAGTTTACGGACTAGCGGGAAAAACATTCAGTACTTC.

The rearrangement joins TRBV2 to TRBJ2-7; D possibly corresponds to TRBD1 (5 bases). The germline CDR1 and CDR2 sequences are SNHLY and FYNNEI. The V gene lost 3 bases and the J gene lost 3 bases, with 12 bases spanning the gap. This CDR3 comprises 14 residues. The chain's CDR3 is CASSEVRTIYEQYF. For the CDR3, the DNA is TGTGCCAGCAGTGAGGTCAGGACAATCTACGAGCAGTACTTC.

The chain recombines TRBV5-6 with TRBJ2-3; D might be TRBD2 (6 bases). Germline CDR1 SGHDT, CDR2 YYEEEE. There are 16 residues in the CDR3. V lost 1 base, J lost 8 bases, and 20 bases lay in between. The CDR3 nucleotides read TGTGCCAGCAGCTTGAAGCGGGCCAGCCCGATCGTTACGCAGTATTTT. This translates into CASSLKRASPIVTQYF.

The chain employs TRBV7-2 and TRBJ2-3; D is undetermined. The V end was cut by 1 base, the J end by 5 bases, with 10 bases between. This CDR3 has 14 residues. Germline V gene sequence: CDR1 SGHTA, CDR2 FQGNSA. The CDR3 DNA is TGTGCCAGCAGCTTAGAGGCAGAGGAAGATACGCAGTATTTT. Encoded protein: CASSLEAEEDTQYF.

This chain links TRBV19 with TRBJ1-6; TRBD1 is a possible D gene (6 bases). Trimming took off 7 bases at V and 5 bases at J, with 12 bases between the two ends. Germline V CDR1 and CDR2: LNHDA, SQIVND (reference sequence). This CDR3 comprises 14 residues. In nucleotides, the CDR3 is TGTGCCAGTAAGAAGGGACAAGATAATTCACCCCTCCACTTT. It is translated as CASKKGQDNSPLHF.

V usage is TRBV19 and J usage is TRBJ1-1; TRBD1 aligns across 9 bases. Trimming at V came to 1 base and at J to 4 bases, leaving 10 bases not matched to a gene. The germline gives CDR1 LNHDA, CDR2 SQIVND (reference sequence). The CDR3 covers 17 residues. The CDR3 spells CASSIGVGRTGATEAFF. The CDR3, as DNA: TGTGCCAGTAGTATAGGGGTCGGGCGGACAGGGGCCACTGAAGCTTTCTTT.

The gene calls are TRBV7-2 and TRBJ1-6, with 8 bases aligning to TRBD1. CDR1 and CDR2 (germline): SGHTA, FQGNSA. The CDR3 sequence is 14 residues long. Unmatched junction bases numbered 4, after V lost 5 bases and J lost 7 bases. As DNA, the CDR3 is TGTGCCAGCAGCATCCGGGACAGGAATTCACCCCTCCACTTT. It specifies CASSIRDRNSPLHF. The full variable domain, completed using reference TRBV7-2 and TRBJ1-6, is GAGVSQSPSNKVTEKGKDVELRCDPISGHTALYWYRQSLGQGLEFLIYFQGNSAPDKSGLPSDRFSAERTGGSVSTLTIQRTQQEDSAVYLCASSIRDRNSPLHFGNGTRLTVT.

V is TRBV5-5 and J is TRBJ1-6; D call uncertain. The CDR3 has 15 amino acids. Per the germline V gene, CDR1 is SGHKS and CDR2 is YYEKEE (reference sequence). The V end lost 0 bases, the J end lost 6 bases, and 10 bases lay between the germline ends. This CDR3 reads CASSLAEDFNSPLHF. The DNA of the CDR3 is TGTGCCAGCAGCTTGGCCGAGGATTTTAATTCACCCCTCCACTTT.

The CDR3 protein is CASSLGDRTGGYTF. DNA for the CDR3: TGCGCCAGCAGCTTGGGGGACAGGACTGGTGGCTACACCTTC. The gene calls are TRBV5-1 and TRBJ1-2, with TRBD1 identical over 8 bases. The germline gives CDR1 SGHRS, CDR2 YFSETQ. J lost 7 bases, V lost 0 bases, and 5 bases had no gene match. This CDR3 is 14 amino acids long.

The chain joins TRBV9 to TRBJ2-5, with 14 bases aligning to TRBD2. Losses at the gene ends were 3 bases for V and 3 bases for J; bases not matched to a gene: 7. Germline CDR1 SGDLS, CDR2 YYNGEE. The CDR3 runs 17 residues. The CDR3 DNA sequence: TGTGCCAGCAGCGCTCGAGGACTAGCGGGGGGTAAAGAGACCCAGTACTTC. This encodes CASSARGLAGGKETQYF.

Worth noting for this clone: At one boundary the junction diverges from the germline segment, which might be a read error. The chain uses TRBV7-7 and TRBJ2-1; tentatively, D is TRBD2 (7 bases). The CDR3 sequence is 15 residues long. Germline assignment: CDR1 SSHAT and CDR2 FNYEAQ (reference sequence). The CDR3 region is CASSLGGGLYNEQFF. In nucleotides, the CDR3 is TGTGCTAGCAGCTTAGGGGGGGGCCTCTACAATGAGCAGTTCTTC.

The rearrangement links TRBV11-2 to TRBJ2-7; no reliable D call. CDR1 and CDR2 (germline): SGHAT, FQNNGV. This CDR3 is built from 12 residues. Trimming pared 3 bases from V and 3 bases from J, leaving 6 bases between. The CDR3 coding sequence is TGTGCCAGCAGCTTTGGCATCTACGAGCAGTACTTC. It translates to CASSFGIYEQYF.

The chain joins TRBV7-2 to TRBJ1-5; D is perhaps TRBD1 (5 bases). Germline V lookup: CDR1 SGHTA, CDR2 FQGNSA. V was cut by 1 base and J by 11 bases, with 12 bases left in between. The CDR3 contains 13 residues. The CDR3 here is CASSLGRGSAQHF. CDR3 coding DNA: TGTGCCAGCAGCTTAGGAAGGGGAAGTGCCCAGCATTTT.